What follows are 26 T cell receptor beta chains derived from one specimen sequenced in a study of shared clonotypes between healthy human individuals. Only CD45RO-negative cells positively selected for CCR7 counted as naive CD8 cells, so terminally differentiated effector memory CD45RA+ cells were excluded. Using immunoSEQ multiplex PCR, the repertoire was profiled, and TCRdb retains in-frame clones only, with some absent. Of hundreds of thousands of clones in the sample, around 95% were seen once. Specimen: naive CD8+ T cells sorted from blood. The source of these receptors is a woman in her 30s in good health.

The gene calls are TRBV11-2 and TRBJ1-1; TRBD1 agrees at 11 bases. The germline V gene encodes CDR1 SGHAT and CDR2 FQNNGV. J was trimmed by 4 bases and V by 4 bases; bases with no gene match: 5. This CDR3 spans 15 amino acids. Here the CDR3 DNA reads TGTGCCAGCAGCTGGGGACAGGGGGTGGGCACTGAAGCTTTCTTT. Amino acids: CASSWGQGVGTEAFF.

Concerning this clone: Lacking the conserved final phenylalanine or tryptophan, this CDR3 likely reflects a read error. The chain uses TRBV7-6 and TRBJ1-2; D not certain. V was trimmed by 4 bases and J by 2 bases, leaving 11 bases between them. The germline V gene has CDR1 SGHVS and CDR2 FNYEAQ. This CDR3 has 14 residues. DNA of the CDR3: TGTGCCAGCAGCTCCCATCAGCTCAACTATGGCTACACCCTC. This codes for CASSSHQLNYGYTL.

This chain uses TRBV11-2 with TRBJ1-1; tentatively, D is TRBD1 (5 bases). V lost 5 bases and J 11 bases, leaving 12 bases between the germline ends. CDR1 is SGHAT and CDR2 is FQNNGV in the germline V gene. This CDR3 is built from 11 residues. The CDR3 reads CASSGDLRAFF. The CDR3 bases are TGTGCCAGCAGCGGGGACTTGAGGGCTTTCTTT.

The CDR3, as DNA: TGTGCCAGCAGCTTGGTTCGGACTAGCGGGAGGGCCTACAATGAGCAGTTCTTC. Its translation: CASSLVRTSGRAYNEQFF. The chain couples TRBV5-5 to TRBJ2-1; 15 nucleotides align to TRBD2. CDR1 and CDR2 (germline): SGHKS, YYEKEE (reference sequence). The CDR3 contains 18 residues. The J segment lost 2 bases and the V segment lost 0 bases, leaving 3 bases of the junction unmatched.

V usage is TRBV5-6 and J usage is TRBJ2-1, with D possibly TRBD1 on 5 matching bases. Per germline, CDR1 SGHDT and CDR2 YYEEEE. The CDR3 has 16 residues. Trimming removed 4 bases from V and 4 bases from J, with 18 bases in between. CDR3 protein: CASSGGSGWAYNEQFF. DNA of the CDR3: TGTGCCAGCAGCGGTGGCTCAGGGTGGGCTTACAATGAGCAGTTCTTC.

V and J are TRBV2 and TRBJ2-7; 9 nucleotides align to TRBD1. Unmatched junction bases numbered 6, after V lost 4 bases and J lost 2 bases. The germline gives CDR1 SNHLY, CDR2 FYNNEI. CDR3 length: 15 amino acids. The CDR3, as DNA: TGTGCCAGCAGTGCTGGACAGGGGCTCACCTACGAGCAGTACTTC. This translates into CASSAGQGLTYEQYF.

The V gene is TRBV21-1, the J gene TRBJ2-7; TRBD2, the table's D call, was not compared with the DNA. TRBV21-1 is classified as a pseudogene. The CDR3 sequence is 17 residues long. This CDR3 is CASSPRRTSGSIYEQYF. DNA for the CDR3: TGTGCCAGCAGCCCACGGAGGACTAGCGGGAGTATCTACGAGCAGTACTTC.

The chain combines TRBV5-1 with TRBJ1-1; TRBD1 agrees at 8 bases. There are 16 residues in the CDR3. Germline CDR1 reads SGHRS; CDR2 reads YFSETQ. V shed 4 bases and J 0 bases; nucleotides not matched to a gene: 8. The CDR3 spells CASSIATGALNTEAFF. CDR3 bases: TGCGCCAGCAGCATTGCGACAGGGGCCCTGAACACTGAAGCTTTCTTT.

The V call is TRBV10-3, the J call TRBJ2-7; D is tentatively TRBD1 or TRBD2 (6 bases each). With 0 bases removed from V and 2 bases from J, the gap between germline ends came to 14 bases. The CDR3 covers 16 residues. CDR1 is ENHRY, CDR2 SYGVKD, per germline. CDR3 DNA: TGTGCCATCAGTGAGTCGGTAGGGGGGACCGCCTACGAGCAGTACTTC. Translating gives CAISESVGGTAYEQYF.

This chain uses TRBV27 with TRBJ2-2; 7 bases align to TRBD1. V lost 3 bases to trimming and J lost 6 bases; unmatched junction nucleotides: 10. Germline loops: CDR1 MNHEY, CDR2 SMNVEV (reference sequence). The CDR3 totals 16 residues. The CDR3 is CASSFPGQAEAGELFF. CDR3 in DNA: TGTGCCAGCAGTTTTCCCGGACAGGCTGAGGCCGGGGAGCTGTTTTTT.

On this clone: The same CDR3 can be traced to other DNA sequences in this sample. This sequence joins TRBV7-9 and TRBJ2-5; D uncertain. CDR1 is SEHNR and CDR2 is FQNEAQ in the germline V gene (reference sequence). Trimming shortened V by 3 bases and J by 2 bases, and 7 bases separated the two germline ends. The CDR3 loop spans 13 amino acids. The CDR3 is CASSLANQETQYF. CDR3 DNA sequence: TGTGCCAGCAGCTTGGCGAATCAAGAGACCCAGTACTTC.

The chain employs TRBV15 and TRBJ2-7; TRBD1 aligns across 8 bases. With 3 bases clipped from V and 2 bases from J, the junction kept 3 bases outside the gene matches. The CDR3 runs to 14 residues. Germline CDR1 and CDR2: LNHNV and YYDKDF (reference sequence). The CDR3 region is CATSRTGVPYEQYF. The CDR3 bases are TGTGCCACCAGCAGGACAGGGGTTCCCTACGAGCAGTACTTC.

The rearrangement joins TRBV28 to TRBJ1-1; D remains unclear. The ends were cut back, 6 bases at V and 1 base at J, with 9 bases in the middle. CDR1 and CDR2 (germline): MDHEN, SYDVKM. The CDR3 has 13 residues. This CDR3 is CASRSQRNTEAFF. DNA for the CDR3: TGTGCCAGCAGATCTCAGAGGAACACTGAAGCTTTCTTT. Together with reference TRBV28 and TRBJ1-1, the CDR3 gives the full variable domain: DVKVTQSSRYLVKRTGEKVFLECVQDMDHENMFWYRQDPGLGLRLIYFSYDVKMKEKGDIPEGYSVSREKKERFSLILESASTNQTSMYLCASRSQRNTEAFFGQGTRLTVV.

The chain uses TRBV28 and TRBJ1-4, with D unresolved. Looked up from germline, CDR1 is MDHEN and CDR2 is SYDVKM. The CDR3 extends over 16 amino acids. V was clipped by 3 bases and J by 0 bases, with 11 bases between them. The CDR3 sequence is CASSFLVEATNEKLFF. The CDR3 nucleotides are TGTGCCAGCAGTTTCCTAGTGGAGGCAACTAATGAAAAACTGTTTTTT.

The chain joins TRBV10-3 to TRBJ2-3, with TRBD1 matching 9 bases. The CDR3 contains 15 residues. Germline CDR1 and CDR2: ENHRY and SYGVKD. The J segment lost 2 bases and the V segment lost 6 bases, leaving 6 bases of the junction unmatched. The DNA of the CDR3 is TGTGCCATCAGGGGGACAGGGATCGACACAGATACGCAGTATTTT. Protein: CAIRGTGIDTDTQYF.

The gene calls are TRBV5-4 and TRBJ2-5; D ambiguous. CDR3 length equals 13 residues. Germline-derived CDR1 and CDR2 are SGHNT and YYREEE (reference sequence). Trimming stripped 1 base from V and 5 bases from J, with 9 bases between. The CDR3 DNA follows: TGTGCCAGCAGCTTGACTATCGAGGAGACCCAGTACTTC. It yields the protein CASSLTIEETQYF.

The chain has TRBV28 and TRBJ1-1, with D perhaps TRBD1 (5 bases). This CDR3 spans 13 amino acids. Deletions cut 6 bases from V and 1 base from J, with 9 bases between. Germline CDR1 and CDR2: MDHEN and SYDVKM. The CDR3 region is CASRPGGNTEAFF. CDR3 DNA sequence: TGTGCCAGCAGGCCCGGGGGGAACACTGAAGCTTTCTTT.

Notes on this clone: Other nucleotide sequences from this sample produce the same CDR3. The chain combines TRBV9 with TRBJ1-2; D might be TRBD1 (5 bases). The V gene's germline CDR1 is SGDLS and CDR2 YYNGEE. This CDR3 spans 12 amino acids. V was trimmed by 2 bases and J by 4 bases, leaving 6 bases between them. CDR3 sequence reads: CASSVDSYGYTF. In DNA, the CDR3 is TGTGCCAGCAGCGTTGACAGCTATGGCTACACCTTC.

This clone was counted once. This chain links TRBV4-1 with TRBJ2-7, with 8 bases lining up with TRBD1. The germline V gene has CDR1 MGHRA and CDR2 YSYEKL. The CDR3 is 18 residues long. The J segment lost 2 bases and the V segment lost 0 bases, leaving 12 bases of the junction unmatched. Here the CDR3 DNA reads TGCGCCAGCAGCCAAGATCTGGGCGCCGGGACAGGACCCTACGAGCAGTACTTC. Its translation is CASSQDLGAGTGPYEQYF.

This clone was picked up one time. The V call is TRBV10-1, the J call TRBJ2-1; the match to TRBD1 covers 8 bases. CDR3 length: 14 residues. Germline V gives CDR1 WNHNN, CDR2 SYGVQD (reference sequence). J was trimmed by 9 bases and V by 2 bases; bases with no gene match: 6. The CDR3 nucleotides are TGCGCCAGCAGTGAGCTTGCAGGGGGCAGTGAGCAGTTCTTC. It translates to CASSELAGGSEQFF.

This chain links TRBV7-8 with TRBJ2-5; D may match TRBD1 or TRBD2 (5 bases each). The J call may be wrong; the DNA end is better matched by TRBJ2-7. Germline V gene sequence: CDR1 SGHVS, CDR2 FQNEAQ. The CDR3 length is 15 residues. For the CDR3, the DNA is TGTGCCAGCAGCTTAAGGGGCCGGACTCTCTACGAGCAGTACTTC. Encoded protein: CASSLRGRTLYEQYF.

Worth noting for this clone: Other nucleotide sequences in the sample specify the same CDR3. The V call is TRBV27, the J call TRBJ2-7; D gene unclear. V was cut by 5 bases and J by 3 bases, with 14 bases left in between. The CDR3 has 14 amino acids. Germline loops: CDR1 MNHEY, CDR2 SMNVEV (reference sequence). The CDR3 protein is CASSLTTGGYEQYF. The CDR3 DNA is TGTGCCAGCAGTCTCACGACCGGCGGCTACGAGCAGTACTTC.

V usage is TRBV29-1 and J usage is TRBJ2-2; D tentatively reads TRBD1 or TRBD2 (5 bases each). Trimming shortened V by 4 bases and J by 6 bases, and 15 bases separated the two germline ends. The CDR3 totals 14 residues. Germline V gives CDR1 SQVTM, CDR2 ANQGSEA. In nucleotides, the CDR3 is TGCAGCGTTGTGGCAGTGGGGGTGTCCGGGGAGCTGTTTTTT. Translated, it gives CSVVAVGVSGELFF.

J is TRBJ1-3 and V is TRBV7-9, with D uncertain. V lost 1 base, J lost 6 bases, and 13 bases lay in between. From germline, CDR1 is SEHNR and CDR2 FQNEAQ (reference sequence). The CDR3 runs 15 residues. In DNA form, the CDR3 reads TGTGCCAGCAGCTTAGTCGGGTGGGGAACAAACACCATATATTTT. Residues: CASSLVGWGTNTIYF. Supplemented by reference TRBV7-9 and TRBJ1-3, the full variable domain reads DTGVSQNPRHKITKRGQNVTFRCDPISEHNRLYWYRQTLGQGPEFLTYFQNEAQLEKSRLLSDRFSAERPKGSFSTLEIQRTEQGDSAMYLCASSLVGWGTNTIYFGEGSWLTVV.

V gene TRBV27 combines with J gene TRBJ2-1, with D perhaps TRBD1 (5 bases). Germline CDR1 MNHEY, CDR2 SMNVEV (reference sequence). The CDR3 is 15 residues long. V was cut by 3 bases and J by 2 bases, with 11 bases left in between. The CDR3: CASSFQGSAYNEQFF. CDR3 in DNA: TGTGCCAGCAGTTTCCAGGGTTCGGCCTACAATGAGCAGTTCTTC.

V and J are TRBV11-2 and TRBJ2-7; D unclear. The CDR3 spans 13 residues. Trimming shortened V by 5 bases and J by 0 bases, and 8 bases separated the two germline ends. Germline V gives CDR1 SGHAT, CDR2 FQNNGV. This CDR3 is CASSHPRSYEQYF. As DNA, the CDR3 is TGTGCCAGCAGCCACCCCCGCTCCTACGAGCAGTACTTC.